This T cell receptor beta chain originates from a study of lymphopenia after photon versus proton radiotherapy (dated by TCRdb to between 2018 and 2020). For context, the study as a whole: The immunological effects of photon versus proton radiation therapy were compared in patients with gastrointestinal tumors who developed high-grade lymphopenia. The goal of the study was to characterize the differences between the two radiation modalities in how they affect the immune system. The cohort comprised approximately 21 patients with gastrointestinal tumors who received either photon or proton therapy and then developed lymphopenia. The study at large found these results: Across the cohort, among patients who died, a greater drop in TCR diversity after the nadir was inversely correlated with overall survival time. During treatment, patients who received proton therapy stayed relatively stable, whereas patients who received photon therapy lost naive T cells and TCR diversity and gained effector/memory populations. The survival association was assessed only in patients who died, and the authors presented better survival with proton therapy as a possibility rather than a demonstrated result. Once the lymphocyte count had reached its nadir, the repertoires of photon-treated patients showed oligoclonal expansion, particularly of CD8+ Temra cells, and this expansion drove the decline in diversity.

V is cut back by 5 bases and J by 7 bases, with 14 bases in the junction unmatched. In the germline V gene, CDR1 corresponds to MNHEY and CDR2 to SVGAGI. There are 15 amino acids in the CDR3, from cysteine to phenylalanine inclusive. Only the CDR3 DNA is retained, 45 bases long and in frame from the first base. The protocol used for the library was the immunoSEQ multiplex PCR assay. T cell repertoires were profiled with deep sequencing of rearranged TCR beta loci together with multiparametric flow cytometry. The table was pulled from immuneACCESS by TCRdb, which kept in-frame rearrangements only. Such tables lose some clones; where checked, under half of the loss comes from unresolved V genes, and the rest has no known cause. The sample yields approximately 91,000 clones; approximately 82% were counted once. The top ten clonotypes cover approximately 1.3% of the sample. Notes on this clone: Its binding antigen is unknown. Per-base qualities were not stored, and no clone one base away is much larger.

The sequencing here drew on peripheral blood, taken from a patient treated with proton-based radiotherapy. This receptor was obtained from a man aged 55 to 70 with pancreatic cancer. Recombination joined TRBV6-5 with TRBJ2-7; 7 central nucleotides agree with TRBD1. The sequenced DNA is TGTGCCAGCAGTCCCGGGACAGCTGTACTACGGGAGCAGTACTTC. It is translated as CASSPGTAVLREQYF.